This T cell receptor beta chain was found in a study of T cells after yellow fever vaccination. The table lists this clonotype with many counts. The target antigen is unknown. TCRdb reprocessed the 5' RACE reads via MiXCR and lists one record per CDR3 protein. The sample holds a few hundred thousand distinct CDR3 sequences, 3.6% seen once. This CDR3 region has 15 residues. The V segment lost 4 bases and the J segment 3 bases; nucleotides outside the gene matches: 4. The germline CDR1 and CDR2 sequences are MNHEY and SMNVEV (reference sequence). Regarding the study as a whole: FACS-sorted repertoires could contain abundant clonotypes contaminating from the bulk population.

The sequence was obtained from a man aged 18 to 30 who received the YFV17D yellow fever vaccine. The chain combines TRBV27 with TRBJ2-5, with TRBD2 matching 11 bases. Here the sequenced sample was PBMCs, taken on the day of the yellow fever booster vaccination. The CDR3 nucleotides are TGTGCCAGCAGTTGGACTAGCGGGCCTAAAGAGACCCAGTACTTC. This sequence encodes CASSWTSGPKETQYF.